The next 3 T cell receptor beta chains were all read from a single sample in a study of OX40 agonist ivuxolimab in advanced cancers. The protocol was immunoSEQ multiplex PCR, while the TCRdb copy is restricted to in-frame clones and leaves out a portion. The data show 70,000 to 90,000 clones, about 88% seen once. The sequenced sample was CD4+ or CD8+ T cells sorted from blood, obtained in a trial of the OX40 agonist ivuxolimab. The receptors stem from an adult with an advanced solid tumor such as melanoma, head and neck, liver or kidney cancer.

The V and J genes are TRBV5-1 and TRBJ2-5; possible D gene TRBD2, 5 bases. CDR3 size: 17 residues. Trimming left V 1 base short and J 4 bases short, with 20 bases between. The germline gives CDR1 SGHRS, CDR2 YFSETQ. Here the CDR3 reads CASSLPSGVGERETQYF. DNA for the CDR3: TGCGCCAGCAGCTTGCCCAGTGGAGTGGGAGAAAGAGAGACCCAGTACTTC.

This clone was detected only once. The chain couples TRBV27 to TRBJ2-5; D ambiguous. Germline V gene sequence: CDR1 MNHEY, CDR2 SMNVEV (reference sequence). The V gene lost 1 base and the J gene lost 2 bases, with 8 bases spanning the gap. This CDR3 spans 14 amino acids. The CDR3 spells CASSLLGRQETQYF. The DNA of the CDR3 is TGTGCCAGCAGTTTATTAGGGCGTCAAGAGACCCAGTACTTC.

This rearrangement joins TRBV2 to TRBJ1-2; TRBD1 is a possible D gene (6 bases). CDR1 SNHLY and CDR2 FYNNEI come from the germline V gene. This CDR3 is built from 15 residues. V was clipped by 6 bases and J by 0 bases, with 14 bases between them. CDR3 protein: CASRTQQGPNYGYTF. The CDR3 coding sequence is TGTGCCAGCAGGACCCAACAGGGTCCTAACTATGGCTACACCTTC.